This TCR beta chain is from a study of blood T cell repertoires in COVID-19. In the authors' methods: Estimation of nucleated cell counts relied on the amplification of reference gene primers. The repertoire was sequenced with immunoSEQ multiplex PCR; TCRdb's copy has only in-frame clones and lacks some. V, J and clone size were drawn from that table, and D and trimming were deduced from the DNA. The sample shows around 300,000 clones, roughly 85% of them seen only once. CDR3 length: 16 amino acids. Germline CDR1 and CDR2: KGHDR and SFDVKD. V shed 2 bases and J 6 bases; nucleotides not matched to a gene: 6.

V gene TRBV24-1 combines with J gene TRBJ2-2; TRBD1 matches 9 bases. This receptor was obtained from a woman aged 70-85 years with acute or convalescent COVID-19. The sequencing sample was made of peripheral blood. The chain's CDR3 is CATSDYGQGRPGELFF. In DNA, the CDR3 is TGTGCCACCAGTGATTATGGACAGGGGAGGCCCGGGGAGCTGTTTTTT.